One and the same sample provided the 24 T cell receptor beta chains below, sequenced in a study of blood T cell repertoires in COVID-19 (TCRdb year 2020). The library came from the immunoSEQ multiplex PCR assay. The immuneACCESS repertoire file appears here via TCRdb, limited to in-frame rearrangements. These files lack a portion of the clones; in checked studies, under half of the deficit traces to unresolved V genes, and the cause of the others is not known. Within this sample are 250,000 to 300,000 clones, with roughly nine tenths of them counted one time only. The ten largest clones take up approximately 4% of the sample. Sequenced sample: peripheral blood. The receptors were sampled from a young man with active or convalescent COVID-19.

This clone was counted between two and nine times. The rearrangement uses TRBV5-6 and TRBJ2-7; TRBD1 matches 10 bases. The germline CDR1 and CDR2 sequences are SGHDT and YYEEEE. This CDR3 contains 16 residues. J was trimmed by 3 bases and V by 4 bases; bases with no gene match: 10. CDR3 amino acids: CASSREGQGPYYEQYF. The CDR3 bases are TGTGCCAGCAGCCGGGAGGGACAGGGGCCTTACTACGAGCAGTACTTC.

The rearrangement uses TRBV6-5 and TRBJ1-1; possibly TRBD1 for D (5 bases). V shed 6 bases and J shed 3 bases, with 11 bases lying between them. This CDR3 has 13 residues. In germline, CDR1 is MNHEY, CDR2 SVGAGI. Here the CDR3 reads CASRNPGHTEAFF. CDR3 nucleotides: TGTGCCAGCAGGAATCCAGGGCACACTGAAGCTTTCTTT.

V usage is TRBV19 and J usage is TRBJ1-5, with D possibly TRBD1 on 5 matching bases. Germline V gives CDR1 LNHDA, CDR2 SQIVND (reference sequence). The CDR3 contains 12 residues. Trimming took 11 bases from V and 6 from J, leaving 14 bases between them. The CDR3 sequence is CALGGGGQPQHF. CDR3 coding DNA: TGTGCCCTGGGGGGAGGCGGTCAGCCCCAGCATTTT.

This clone was observed a single time. This chain connects TRBV23-1 to TRBJ1-5; the D is unclear. TRBV23-1 falls under the ORF class, with uncertain function. V was shortened by 10 bases and J by 9 bases, with 13 bases between the two germline ends. This CDR3 spans 11 amino acids. The CDR3 here is CATRPSRPQHF. CDR3 DNA sequence: TGCGCCACCAGACCCTCCAGGCCCCAGCATTTT.

This rearrangement joins TRBV6-5 to TRBJ1-3; D call uncertain. CDR3 length: 14 residues. Deletions cut 3 bases from V and 0 bases from J, with 6 bases between. Germline CDR1 reads MNHEY; CDR2 reads SVGAGI. The CDR3 reads CASSYSISGNTIYF. In DNA form, the CDR3 reads TGTGCCAGCAGTTATAGTATCTCTGGAAACACCATATATTTT.

The chain employs TRBV2 and TRBJ2-1, with D possibly being TRBD2 (7 bases). Looked up from germline, CDR1 is SNHLY and CDR2 is FYNNEI. The CDR3 consists of 15 residues. V dropped 4 bases and J dropped 6 bases, with 16 bases sitting between them. The chain's CDR3 is CASSAGGGAGNEQFF. The CDR3 coding sequence is TGTGCCAGCAGTGCTGGGGGGGGCGCAGGCAATGAGCAGTTCTTC.

The chain employs TRBV6-5 and TRBJ2-2, with no clear D. This CDR3 contains 15 residues. The ends were cut back, 0 bases at V and 6 bases at J, with 11 bases in the middle. Germline-derived CDR1 and CDR2 are MNHEY and SVGAGI. The CDR3 DNA is TGTGCCAGCAGTTACTCGACGTTGGGCGCCGGGGAGCTGTTTTTT. Translation: CASSYSTLGAGELFF.

The chain carries TRBV7-3 and TRBJ2-5; 8 bases line up with TRBD2. With V trimmed by 2 bases and J by 4 bases, 6 bases remained unmatched. Looked up from germline, CDR1 is SGHTA and CDR2 is FQGTGA. This CDR3 contains 15 residues. The CDR3, as DNA: TGTGCCAGCAGCTTAGGAGGTAGCGGGGTAGAGACCCAGTACTTC. This gives the protein CASSLGGSGVETQYF.

The rearrangement uses TRBV7-2 and TRBJ1-1; 7 nucleotides line up with TRBD1. Germline CDR1 SGHTA, CDR2 FQGNSA. This CDR3 spans 14 amino acids. Trimming took 1 base from V and 5 from J; bases not matched to a gene: 4. The CDR3 spells CASSLVLTGTEAFF. The CDR3 DNA reads TGTGCCAGCAGCTTAGTCCTGACAGGGACTGAAGCTTTCTTT.

V gene TRBV29-1 combines with J gene TRBJ1-2; possibly TRBD1 for D (5 bases). The CDR3 runs 11 residues. From germline, CDR1 is SQVTM and CDR2 ANQGSEA. Trimming left V 4 bases short and J 7 bases short, with 10 bases between. The CDR3 DNA reads TGCAGCGTTGTAACGGGGGGTGGCTACACCTTC. This translates into CSVVTGGGYTF.

The chain is built from TRBV6-1 and TRBJ1-3; the D is unclear. The CDR3 is 16 amino acids. V lost 0 bases and J lost 0, with 9 bases in between. Germline values: CDR1 MNHNS, CDR2 SASEGT. CDR3 sequence (DNA): TGTGCCAGCAGTGAAGCGGTCGGCGGCTCTGGAAACACCATATATTTT. Translation gives CASSEAVGGSGNTIYF.

The chain recombines TRBV5-1 with TRBJ2-3, with D unresolved. The CDR3 is 15 residues long. V gave up 0 bases and J gave up 0 bases, with 8 bases separating them. Germline-derived CDR1 and CDR2 are SGHRS and YFSETQ. The CDR3 bases are TGCGCCAGCAGCTTGGGCTCAGATAGCACAGATACGCAGTATTTT. This gives the protein CASSLGSDSTDTQYF.

The chain employs TRBV24-1 and TRBJ1-4; possible D gene TRBD1, 6 bases. Trimming took 7 bases from V and 3 from J, leaving 17 bases between them. The germline gives CDR1 KGHDR, CDR2 SFDVKD. The length of the CDR3 is 16 residues. The CDR3 loop is CATRPYNRASNEKLFF. Written as DNA, the CDR3 is TGTGCCACCAGACCCTACAACAGGGCTTCTAATGAAAAACTGTTTTTT.

The rearrangement links TRBV27 to TRBJ2-5, with TRBD2 identical over 7 bases. The CDR3 sequence is 16 residues long. Germline V lookup: CDR1 MNHEY, CDR2 SMNVEV (reference sequence). The V gene end was trimmed by 4 bases and the J gene end by 6 bases; junction bases not matched to a gene: 14. This CDR3 reads CASSWSGGEKGQTQYF. CDR3 coding DNA: TGTGCCAGCAGTTGGTCGGGGGGAGAAAAGGGACAGACCCAGTACTTC.

This sequence joins TRBV7-9 and TRBJ1-6, with 7 nucleotides matching TRBD1. The CDR3 spans 14 residues. Germline V gene lookup returns CDR1 SEHNR and CDR2 FQNEAQ (reference sequence). V trimming: 6 bases; J trimming: 7 bases; junction bases outside the gene matches: 6. The CDR3 bases are TGTGCCAGCAGGATTACAGGGGAGAATTCACCCCTCCACTTT. Its protein product is CASRITGENSPLHF.

The V gene is TRBV19, the J gene TRBJ2-5; no firm D call. The CDR3 covers 13 residues. The ends were cut back, 7 bases at V and 1 base at J, with 10 bases in the middle. The germline gives CDR1 LNHDA, CDR2 SQIVND (reference sequence). CDR3 sequence (DNA): TGTGCCAGTAATAACGCGTTCCAAGAGACCCAGTACTTC. Amino acid sequence: CASNNAFQETQYF.

The rearrangement joins TRBV5-1 to TRBJ2-7; 7 bases line up with TRBD2. Per germline, CDR1 SGHRS and CDR2 YFSETQ. J gave up 1 base and V 4 bases, and 5 bases lay outside the gene matches. The CDR3 length is 14 residues. The CDR3 loop is CASSIDGGSYEQYF. The DNA of the CDR3 is TGCGCCAGCAGCATTGACGGGGGGTCCTACGAGCAGTACTTC.

The chain is built from TRBV28 and TRBJ1-4, with 7 positions matching TRBD1. V lost 11 bases, J lost 7 bases, and 25 bases stayed unmatched. Germline CDR1 reads MDHEN; CDR2 reads SYDVKM. The length of the CDR3 is 18 residues. This CDR3 reads CAQRRLLHRGCRGEKLFF. The CDR3 nucleotides read TGTGCCCAACGACGCCTTTTGCACAGGGGATGTCGGGGTGAAAAACTGTTTTTT.

A single count supports this clone. The V and J genes are TRBV18 and TRBJ2-2; the match to TRBD2 covers 7 bases. Per the germline V gene, CDR1 is KGHSH and CDR2 is LQKENI. Trimming at V came to 0 bases and at J to 3 bases, leaving 7 bases not matched to a gene. The CDR3 is made up of 17 amino acids. The CDR3 reads CASSPPPPAGDTGELFF. CDR3 in DNA: TGTGCCAGCTCACCACCTCCGCCTGCGGGGGACACCGGGGAGCTGTTTTTT.

The rearrangement uses TRBV5-1 and TRBJ2-3; TRBD2 matches at 8 bases. Germline CDR1 is SGHRS and CDR2 is YFSETQ. Germline trimming cut 0 bases from V and 6 bases from J; bases unmatched to any gene: 6. The CDR3 has 15 amino acids. The DNA of the CDR3 is TGCGCCAGCAGCTTGGCCGGGGGGGCCTCGGATACGCAGTATTTT. It codes for CASSLAGGASDTQYF.

The genes are TRBV9 and TRBJ1-2; D unclear. From germline, CDR1 is SGDLS and CDR2 YYNGEE. The CDR3 totals 13 residues. V dropped 2 bases and J dropped 2 bases, with 7 bases sitting between them. CDR3 bases: TGTGCCAGCAGCGTGGACTTCAACTATGGCTACACCTTC. Its protein product is CASSVDFNYGYTF.

The chain employs TRBV6-5 and TRBJ2-2, with TRBD2 identical over 12 bases. This CDR3 is built from 15 residues. V dropped 6 bases and J dropped 7; count of bases not matched to a gene: 6. CDR1 is MNHEY and CDR2 is SVGAGI in the germline V gene. The CDR3 region is CASRRLAGVGGELFF. The CDR3 DNA is TGTGCCAGCAGACGACTAGCGGGAGTTGGCGGGGAGCTGTTTTTT.

The J gene is TRBJ2-3, the V gene TRBV29-1; no definite D call. This CDR3 contains 12 residues. The V end was cut by 1 base, the J end by 2 bases, with 4 bases between. Germline CDR1 is SQVTM and CDR2 is ANQGSEA. The CDR3 bases are TGCAGCGTTGAAGGGCTCACAGATACGCAGTATTTT. Protein sequence: CSVEGLTDTQYF.

V usage is TRBV6-5 and J usage is TRBJ2-7; 7 bases map to TRBD2. The germline V gene encodes CDR1 MNHEY and CDR2 SVGAGI. CDR3 length: 14 residues. V was clipped by 6 bases and J by 3 bases; unmatched bases: 8. CDR3 loop: CASRFGAGDYEQYF. CDR3 DNA sequence: TGTGCCAGCAGGTTCGGCGCGGGGGACTACGAGCAGTACTTC.